This paragraph reports one T cell receptor (beta chain). Its antigen has not been determined. No much larger clone exists at a distance of one base, and base qualities are not known. Following the manufacturer's recommendations, the immunoSEQ kit was used to generate TCR beta libraries from genomic DNA. To prepare the libraries, a first multiplex PCR with proprietary primers was run, followed by a second PCR that added unique barcodes, and a bead cleanup was done after each round. Each sample batch included a kit-provided positive control reaction and a negative control reaction. The final libraries underwent checking on an Agilent 4200 TapeStation D1000 ScreenTape, volumetric pooling, and quantification by qPCR. Sequencing ran on an Illumina NextSeq500 with a MidOutput 150-cycle cartridge, using 156 Read1 and 15 Index1 cycles with kit custom primers. The pooled library was loaded at around 0.98 pM, with an approximately 19% PhiX control spiked in. The study's own analysis went as follows. Vendor-processed data were analyzed in R, and a clonotype was defined as all T cells sharing the same CDR3 nucleotide sequence. For clone abundance analyses, frequencies were normalized to the 10,000 most abundant clones in each sample. Public T cell clones, which averaged fewer than five per sample, were excluded before analysis. An abundance difference of at least 32-fold between compartments was the criterion for calling clonotypes tumor-enriched or baseline blood-enriched. A beta-binomial differential abundance model was applied to find clonotypes that expanded or contracted between blood time points. The Baroni-Urbani and Buser coefficient was used to measure tumor-blood repertoire similarity, and groups were compared with two-tailed Wilcoxon tests in R. This immuneACCESS table, as held by TCRdb, lists in-frame sequences with V and J called but not all clones. Of the missing ones, under half trace to an unresolved V gene in checked studies; the others have no known cause. The DNA was the basis for D and trimming; V, J and clone size are from that table. The sample records 130,000 to 150,000 clones, approximately 90% of which are singletons. Of the sample, around 12% falls within the top ten clones.

CDR1 MGHRA and CDR2 YSYEKL were looked up in the germline V gene. The germline V and J ends show losses of 4 bases and 6 bases respectively, and no gene match explains 9 bases of the junction. The CDR3, cysteine through phenylalanine, is 15 amino acids long. Just CDR3 DNA is preserved here, 45 bases in frame from base 1. The data belong to a study of radiation and T cells in renal cell carcinoma (dated by TCRdb to the early 2020s). For the study in its entirety: Samples came from a clinical trial, in which primary renal cell carcinomas received 15 Gy stereotactic body radiation therapy followed by nephrectomy 4 weeks later. In the roughly 54 samples combined, some 4 million unique CDR3 nucleotide sequences were found, encoding about 2,700,000 unique CDR3 amino acid sequences. TCR beta sequencing covered 53 samples in total, comprising some 25 tumors and approximately 27 peripheral blood samples. What the work shows at the level of the full study, not this receptor alone: Because pretreatment tumor biopsies were not available, the study could not determine whether clonotypes were already present within the tumor at baseline. With a single-armed trial design, the study had no way to address how radiation dose or scheduling affects the TCR repertoire. Changes in the blood repertoire were not tracked past 4 weeks after treatment. Top tumor clonotypes rose in blood from baseline to 2 weeks post-radiation, then contracted by 4 weeks, suggesting transient expansion of tumor-resident clones.

Interpreted using the paper, the time point label stands for: baseline pretreatment blood. This specimen's treatment or condition label, per the study, means: 15 Gy SBRT to primary tumor, nephrectomy 4 weeks later. Serial peripheral blood from radiation-treated patients was sampled at baseline, 2 weeks and 4 weeks after SBRT to track tumor-enriched clonotypes. Every patient had renal cell carcinoma of clear cell pathology. Genomic DNA for TCR sequencing was prepared using the QIAamp DNA Blood Mini Kit (Qiagen). Samples were included in the analyses only if all quality control checks were passed. This receptor was identified in a woman in her forties or fifties with renal cell carcinoma. The sample here was blood, taken from a patient whose treatment included radiotherapy and nephrectomy. Recombination linked TRBV4-1 to TRBJ1-2; TRBD1 matches 9 bases in the middle. Read as DNA, the sequence is TGCGCCAGCAGCCTCCGGACAGGGGCAGGAGATGGCTACACCTTC. This encodes CASSLRTGAGDGYTF.